This T cell receptor (beta chain) comes out of a study of blood T cell repertoires in COVID-19. Study-wide context: The analysed material was cDNA or gDNA that came from T cells, B-cell-depleted T cells, or PBMCs.

Trimming shortened V by 5 bases and J by 2 bases, and 15 bases separated the two germline ends. In germline, CDR1 is GTSNPN, CDR2 SVGIG (reference sequence). CDR3 length equals 14 residues. Individuals aged 18 to 89 years were recruited from about two dozen US areas. Cohort placement rested on clinical history that participants reported themselves. Original data processing: Scientists estimated how many nucleated cells there were by amplifying reference gene primers. Some clones are missing from TCRdb's copy, which holds only in-frame ones; the method was immunoSEQ multiplex PCR. V, J and clone size are those of that table, while D and trimming were read from the DNA. The data show approximately 270,000 clones, around 85% seen once.

Specimen: PBMCs or T cells enriched from blood (not recorded which). This sequence originates from a woman in her twenties or thirties who had recovered from COVID-19. This sequence joins TRBV30 and TRBJ1-2, with a weak D call TRBD1 (6 bases). The CDR3 coding sequence is TGTGCCTGGTCTACAGGGTATGGAAACTATGGCTACACCTTC. Amino acids: CAWSTGYGNYGYTF.